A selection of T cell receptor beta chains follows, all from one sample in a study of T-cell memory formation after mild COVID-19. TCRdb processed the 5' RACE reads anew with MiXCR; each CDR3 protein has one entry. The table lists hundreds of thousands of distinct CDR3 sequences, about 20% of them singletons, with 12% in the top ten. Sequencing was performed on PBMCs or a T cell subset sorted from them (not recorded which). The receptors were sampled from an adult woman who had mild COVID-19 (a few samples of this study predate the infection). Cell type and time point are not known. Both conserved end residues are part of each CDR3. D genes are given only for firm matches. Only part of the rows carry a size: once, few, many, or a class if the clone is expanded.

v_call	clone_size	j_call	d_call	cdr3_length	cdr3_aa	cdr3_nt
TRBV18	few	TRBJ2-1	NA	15	CASSPWGNPYNEQFF	TGTGCCAGCTCACCATGGGGGAACCCTTACAATGAGCAGTTCTTC
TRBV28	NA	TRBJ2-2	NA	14	CASSSPRDTGELFF	TGTGCCAGCAGTTCCCCCAGGGACACCGGGGAGCTGTTTTTT
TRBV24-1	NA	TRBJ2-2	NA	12	CATSDFSGELFF	TGTGCCACCAGTGATTTCTCCGGGGAGCTGTTTTTT
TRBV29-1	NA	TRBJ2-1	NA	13	CSVTLSSYNEQFF	TGCAGCGTAACACTGAGCTCCTACAATGAGCAGTTCTTC
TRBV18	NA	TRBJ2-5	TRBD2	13	CASSSGIPETQYF	TGTGCCAGCTCAAGCGGGATCCCAGAGACCCAGTACTTC
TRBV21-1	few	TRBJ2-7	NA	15	CASSPTLAQRYEQYF	TGTGCCAGCAGCCCCACCCTAGCCCAGAGATACGAGCAGTACTTC
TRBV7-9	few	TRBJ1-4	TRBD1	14	CASSIQGDREKLFF	TGTGCCAGCAGCATACAGGGGGATCGTGAAAAACTGTTTTTT
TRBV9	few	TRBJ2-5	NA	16	CASSVGGGPAQETQYF	TGTGCCAGCAGCGTAGGAGGGGGGCCGGCGCAAGAGACCCAGTACTTC
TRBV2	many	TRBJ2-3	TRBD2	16	CASSEGIAGGPDTQYF	TGTGCCAGCAGTGAGGGGATAGCGGGAGGACCAGATACGCAGTATTTT
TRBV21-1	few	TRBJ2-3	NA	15	CASKGDRDGTDTQYF	TGTGCCAGCAAGGGGGACAGGGATGGGACAGATACGCAGTATTTT
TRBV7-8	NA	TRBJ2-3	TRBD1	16	CASSFQQGAFADTQYF	TGTGCCAGCAGCTTCCAACAGGGGGCGTTCGCAGATACGCAGTATTTT
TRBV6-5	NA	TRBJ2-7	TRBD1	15	CASSPETGWSYEQYF	TGTGCCAGCAGTCCAGAGACAGGGTGGTCCTACGAGCAGTACTTC
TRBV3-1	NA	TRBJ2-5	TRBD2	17	CASSPSSGEAYQETQYF	TGTGCCAGCAGCCCGTCTAGCGGGGAAGCGTACCAAGAGACCCAGTACTTC
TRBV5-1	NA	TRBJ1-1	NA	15	CASSLARQGNTEAFF	TGCGCCAGCAGCTTGGCTCGGCAGGGGAACACTGAAGCTTTCTTT
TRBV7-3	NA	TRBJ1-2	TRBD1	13	CASSLKGGDGYTF	TGTGCCAGCAGCTTAAAAGGGGGCGATGGCTACACCTTC
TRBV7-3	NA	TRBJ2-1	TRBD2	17	CASSPLKASGGHNEQFF	TGTGCCAGCAGCCCCCTTAAGGCTAGCGGGGGGCACAATGAGCAGTTCTTC
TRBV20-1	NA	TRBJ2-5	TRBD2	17	CSARGTSGRALGETQYF	TGCAGTGCTAGAGGGACTAGCGGGAGGGCCTTGGGAGAGACCCAGTACTTC
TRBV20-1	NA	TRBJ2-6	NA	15	CSALPSGTGANVLTF	TGCAGTGCCCTGCCTAGTGGAACTGGGGCCAACGTCCTGACTTTC
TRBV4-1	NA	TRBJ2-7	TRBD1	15	CASSPTGGPTYEQYF	TGCGCCAGCAGCCCCACAGGGGGCCCAACCTACGAGCAGTACTTC
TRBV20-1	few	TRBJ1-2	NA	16	CSARDPGSDASYGYTF	TGCAGTGCTAGAGATCCCGGTTCCGACGCCTCTTATGGCTACACCTTC
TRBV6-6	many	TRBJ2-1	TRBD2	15	CASSLIAGGNNEQFF	TGTGCCAGCAGTCTCATAGCGGGGGGGAACAATGAGCAGTTCTTC
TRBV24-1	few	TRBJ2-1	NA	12	CASGHSYNEQFF	TGTGCCTCGGGGCACTCCTACAATGAGCAGTTCTTC
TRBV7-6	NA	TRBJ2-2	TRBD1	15	CASSPRGTGAGELFF	TGTGCCAGCAGCCCACGAGGGACAGGGGCCGGGGAGCTGTTTTTT
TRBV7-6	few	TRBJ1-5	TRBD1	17	CASSLRTGGRGNQPQHF	TGTGCCAGCAGCTTACGGACAGGGGGCCGGGGCAATCAGCCCCAGCATTTT
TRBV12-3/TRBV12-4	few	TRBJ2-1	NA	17	CASTLTWGGGPANEQFF	TGTGCCAGCACCCTAACGTGGGGAGGGGGGCCCGCCAATGAGCAGTTCTTC
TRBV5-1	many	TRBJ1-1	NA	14	CASSLMAGEAEAFF	TGCGCCAGCAGCTTGATGGCAGGGGAGGCTGAAGCTTTCTTT
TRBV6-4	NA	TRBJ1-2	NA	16	CASSDHWGKTNYGYTF	TGTGCCAGCAGTGACCACTGGGGGAAAACGAACTATGGCTACACCTTC
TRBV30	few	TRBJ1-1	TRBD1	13	CAWSRTGGTEAFF	TGTGCCTGGAGTCGGACAGGGGGCACTGAAGCTTTCTTT
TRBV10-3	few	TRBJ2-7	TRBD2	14	CAISELATSYEQYF	TGTGCCATCAGTGAACTAGCGACCTCCTACGAGCAGTACTTC
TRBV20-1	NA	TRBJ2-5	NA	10	CSARDHAQYF	TGCAGTGCTAGAGATCACGCCCAGTACTTC
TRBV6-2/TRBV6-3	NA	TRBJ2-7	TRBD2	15	CASRRTSGSLYEQYF	TGTGCCAGCAGAAGGACTAGCGGGAGTCTCTACGAGCAGTACTTC
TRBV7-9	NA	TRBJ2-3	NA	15	CASSTRTGRADTQYF	TGTGCCAGCAGCACACGGACAGGGAGGGCAGATACGCAGTATTTT
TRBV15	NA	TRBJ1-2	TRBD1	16	CATSRENRDRNYGYTF	TGTGCCACCAGCAGAGAAAACCGGGACAGGAACTATGGCTACACCTTC
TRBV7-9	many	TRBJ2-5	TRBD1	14	CASNHDRAGETQYF	TGTGCCAGCAATCACGACAGGGCCGGAGAGACCCAGTACTTC
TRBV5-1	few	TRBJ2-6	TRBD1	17	CASRTDRGRPGANVLTF	TGCGCCAGCAGAACGGACAGGGGGCGTCCTGGGGCCAACGTCCTGACTTTC
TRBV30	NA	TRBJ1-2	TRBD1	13	CAWSITGGPPVTF	TGTGCCTGGAGCATTACAGGGGGCCCACCAGTCACCTTC
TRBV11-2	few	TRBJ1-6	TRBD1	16	CASSLVPTGATSPLHF	TGTGCCAGCAGCTTAGTTCCGACAGGGGCGACTTCACCCCTCCACTTT
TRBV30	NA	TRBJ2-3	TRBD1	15	CAWETGTGGPDTQYF	TGTGCCTGGGAGACCGGGACAGGGGGCCCAGATACGCAGTATTTT
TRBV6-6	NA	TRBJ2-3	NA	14	CASSYGLSTDTQYF	TGTGCCAGCAGTTACGGGCTTAGCACAGATACGCAGTATTTT
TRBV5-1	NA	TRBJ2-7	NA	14	CASSLEPVTGEQYF	TGCGCCAGCAGCTTGGAGCCGGTAACGGGGGAGCAGTACTTC
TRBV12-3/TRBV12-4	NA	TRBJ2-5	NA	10	CASSFRTQYF	TGTGCCAGCAGTTTTAGGACCCAGTACTTC
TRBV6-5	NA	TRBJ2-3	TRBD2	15	CASSSTSGRIDTQYF	TGTGCCAGCAGTTCGACTAGCGGGCGGATAGATACGCAGTATTTT
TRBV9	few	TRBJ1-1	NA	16	CASSVDPGGGVTEAFF	TGTGCCAGCAGCGTAGATCCGGGTGGGGGAGTCACTGAAGCTTTCTTT
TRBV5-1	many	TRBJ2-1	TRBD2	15	CASRAGTSPLNEQFF	TGCGCCAGCAGGGCCGGGACTAGCCCCCTCAATGAGCAGTTCTTC
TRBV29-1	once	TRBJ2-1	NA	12	CSGTTGYNEQFF	TGCAGCGGAACGACAGGATACAATGAGCAGTTCTTC
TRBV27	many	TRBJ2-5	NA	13	CASSLWGQETQYF	TGTGCCAGCAGTTTATGGGGACAAGAGACCCAGTACTTC